Listed below are T cell receptor beta chains from one sample, sequenced in a study of shared clonotypes between healthy human individuals. Data came from immunoSEQ multiplex PCR; TCRdb stores just in-frame clones and leaves some out. The sample carries 330,000 or so clones, roughly 80% recorded once. Sequenced input: memory CD4+ T cells sorted from blood. These receptors came from a young man in good health. CDR3s include the opening cysteine and the closing phenylalanine or tryptophan. Fields, in order: J gene, clone size, D gene, V gene, CDR3 protein, CDR3 DNA. The D gene is left open where the match is weak. Expanded clones get a size class; other rows say once, few or many, or leave the size out.

>TRBJ2-7|.|.|TRBV28
CASSLLWDILAEQYF
TGTGCCAGCAGTTTATTGTGGGACATATTAGCCGAGCAGTACTTC
>TRBJ2-7|.|.|TRBV6-5
CASSPGGLGYEQYF
TGTGCCAGCAGTCCAGGGGGGTTAGGCTACGAGCAGTACTTC
>TRBJ2-5|once|.|TRBV30
CAWSQETQYF
TGTGCCTGGAGTCAAGAGACCCAGTACTTC
>TRBJ2-2|few|.|TRBV7-7
CASSPIGRAGELFF
TGTGCTAGCAGCCCAATCGGAAGGGCCGGGGAGCTGTTTTTT
>TRBJ2-7|.|.|TRBV29-1
CSVSGLASSYEQYF
TGCAGCGTCTCTGGGTTGGCCAGCTCCTACGAGCAGTACTTC
>TRBJ2-1|.|.|TRBV6-5
CASREGFAPTEQFF
TGTGCCAGTCGAGAGGGATTTGCCCCCACTGAGCAGTTCTTC
>TRBJ2-5|.|.|TRBV6-6
CASSQDRVRQETQYF
TGTGCCAGCAGCCAAGACAGAGTTCGTCAAGAGACCCAGTACTTC
>TRBJ2-3|once|TRBD1|TRBV29-1
CSVEVGGLTDTQYF
TGCAGCGTTGAAGTAGGGGGCCTCACAGATACGCAGTATTTT
>TRBJ2-7|.|TRBD2|TRBV11-3
CASSLGAGGSQYEQYF
TGTGCCAGCAGCTTAGGAGCGGGAGGGAGTCAATACGAGCAGTACTTC
>TRBJ1-4|.|.|TRBV7-6
CASSPMTATNEKLFF
TGTGCCAGCAGCCCAATGACAGCAACTAATGAAAAACTGTTTTTT
>TRBJ2-2|.|TRBD2|TRBV10-2
CASTPWTSGRATGELFF
TGCGCCAGCACGCCCTGGACTAGCGGGAGGGCCACCGGGGAGCTGTTTTTT
>TRBJ2-7|many|.|TRBV7-2
CASSLGWGLSYEQYF
TGTGCCAGCAGCTTAGGATGGGGCCTCTCCTACGAGCAGTACTTC
>TRBJ2-5|.|.|TRBV11-3
CASSGLRQETQYF
TGTGCCAGCAGCGGGCTACGACAAGAGACCCAGTACTTC
>TRBJ1-1|.|.|TRBV6-6
CASSYLLGNTEAFF
TGTGCCAGCAGTTACTTGCTCGGGAACACTGAAGCTTTCTTT
>TRBJ2-7|.|.|TRBV30
CALSSYEQYF
TGTGCCTTGTCATCCTACGAGCAGTACTTC
>TRBJ1-2|few|.|TRBV14
CASSHGPSYGYTF
TGTGCCAGCAGCCACGGACCGAGCTATGGCTACACCTTC
>TRBJ1-2|.|.|TRBV7-2
CASSLDRRSGYTF
TGTGCCAGCAGCCTCGACAGGAGGAGTGGCTACACCTTC
>TRBJ2-1|.|TRBD2|TRBV6-5
CAGREGPYNEQFF
TGTGCCGGGAGGGAGGGCCCCTACAATGAGCAGTTCTTC
>TRBJ1-5|.|.|TRBV2
CASSDGRNQPQHF
TGTGCCAGCAGTGATGGGCGGAATCAGCCCCAGCATTTT
>TRBJ1-4|.|TRBD1|TRBV10-3
CATRTGPNEKLFF
TGTGCCACCAGGACAGGACCGAATGAAAAACTGTTTTTT
>TRBJ2-1|.|TRBD2|TRBV29-1
CSVEVRTSGSYNEQFF
TGCAGCGTTGAAGTACGAACTAGCGGTTCCTACAATGAGCAGTTCTTC
>TRBJ2-1|.|.|TRBV12-5
CASGLGGINEQFF
TGTGCTAGTGGTTTGGGGGGGATTAATGAGCAGTTCTTC
>TRBJ2-7|few|.|TRBV7-2
CASSLEQGAYEQYF
TGTGCCAGCAGCCTAGAACAGGGTGCCTACGAGCAGTACTTC
>TRBJ1-1|once|TRBD1|TRBV19
CASTRLTGQGLNTEAFF
TGTGCCAGTACTCGACTAACCGGACAGGGGTTGAACACTGAAGCTTTCTTT
>TRBJ1-2|few|.|TRBV2
CASSGVPGATDGYTF
TGTGCCAGCAGTGGAGTTCCGGGGGCTACGGATGGCTACACCTTC
>TRBJ2-7|many|.|TRBV14
CASSQVTGQQYF
TGTGCCAGCAGCCAAGTTACGGGACAACAGTACTTC
>TRBJ2-7|.|TRBD2|TRBV9
CASSVYGLAGEAVGHEQYF
TGTGCCAGCAGCGTTTACGGACTAGCGGGGGAAGCGGTGGGGCACGAGCAGTACTTC
>TRBJ1-1|.|.|TRBV4-3
CASSQDLGATNTEAFF
TGCGCCAGCAGCCAAGATCTGGGGGCAACGAACACTGAAGCTTTCTTT
>TRBJ2-3|.|.|TRBV2
CASKSLANTDTQYF
TGTGCCAGCAAATCGCTAGCGAACACAGATACGCAGTATTTT
>TRBJ2-4|.|.|TRBV28
CASSLQSVQIQYF
TGTGCCAGCAGTTTACAATCGGTCCAGATTCAGTACTTC
>TRBJ2-5|.|.|TRBV11-2
CASSLGSGRKETQYF
TGTGCCAGCAGCTTAGGAAGTGGGAGAAAAGAGACCCAGTACTTC
>TRBJ2-7|.|.|TRBV6-1
CASSNFQYSYEQYF
TGTGCCAGCAGTAACTTCCAGTACTCCTACGAGCAGTACTTC
>TRBJ2-1|.|TRBD2|TRBV25-1
CASSEYMVASGEQFF
TGTGCCAGCAGTGAATATATGGTGGCTAGCGGTGAGCAGTTCTTC
>TRBJ2-1|.|.|TRBV2
CASRQDTYNEQFF
TGTGCCAGCAGACAAGACACTTACAATGAGCAGTTCTTC
>TRBJ1-5|.|.|TRBV19
CASSTLPDGIAWGQPQHF
TGTGCCAGTAGTACCCTTCCGGATGGCATCGCGTGGGGTCAGCCCCAGCATTTT
>TRBJ2-4|.|.|TRBV5-5
CASSLGQENIQYF
TGTGCCAGCAGCTTGGGACAGGAAAACATTCAGTACTTC
>TRBJ2-3|.|.|TRBV29-1
CSVSKGTDTQYF
TGCAGCGTTTCAAAGGGCACAGATACGCAGTATTTT
>TRBJ2-1|.|.|TRBV7-7
CASSLDAGNEQFF
TGTGCTAGCAGCTTAGATGCAGGGAATGAGCAGTTCTTC
>TRBJ2-3|.|.|TRBV19
CASSRDQGPDTQYF
TGTGCCAGTAGCCGGGATCAAGGGCCAGATACGCAGTATTTT
>TRBJ1-2|once|.|TRBV7-2
CASSSTRREGYGYTF
TGTGCCAGCAGCTCGACGAGGAGAGAAGGCTATGGCTACACCTTC
>TRBJ1-5|.|.|TRBV10-3
CAISDGTMQPQHF
TGTGCCATCAGTGACGGCACCATGCAGCCCCAGCATTTT
>TRBJ2-2|few|.|TRBV5-1
CASSPEPGNGELFF
TGCGCCAGCAGCCCGGAGCCTGGGAACGGGGAGCTGTTTTTT
>TRBJ1-1|.|.|TRBV5-1
CASRHNSNTEAFF
TGCGCCAGCAGGCACAACTCAAACACTGAAGCTTTCTTT
>TRBJ1-1|.|.|TRBV29-1
CSARDNLNTEAFF
TGCAGCGCCCGGGACAATTTGAACACTGAAGCTTTCTTT
>TRBJ1-3|.|.|TRBV29-1
CSVREHSGNTIYF
TGCAGCGTTCGTGAACACTCTGGAAACACCATATATTTT
>TRBJ2-5|.|.|TRBV9
CASSVAQGQETQYF
TGTGCCAGCAGCGTAGCTCAAGGGCAAGAGACCCAGTACTTC
>TRBJ2-5|.|TRBD1|TRBV11-2
CASSFGQGQETQYF
TGTGCCAGCAGCTTCGGACAGGGACAAGAGACCCAGTACTTC
>TRBJ2-7|.|.|TRBV6-1
CASSEAGAQEQYF
TGTGCCAGCAGTGAGGCAGGGGCGCAGGAGCAGTACTTC
>TRBJ1-2|.|TRBD1|TRBV28
CASRKQGFYGYTF
TGTGCCAGCAGAAAACAGGGGTTTTATGGCTACACCTTC
>TRBJ1-5|.|.|TRBV15
CATSNLYDSNQPQHF
TGTGCCACCAGCAACTTATACGATAGCAATCAGCCCCAGCATTTT
>TRBJ2-5|few|TRBD2|TRBV14
CASSQRLAGGQETQYF
TGTGCCAGCAGCCAACGACTAGCGGGAGGCCAAGAGACCCAGTACTTC
>TRBJ2-3|.|.|TRBV5-1
CASSFGSGGTDTQYF
TGCGCCAGCAGCTTTGGTAGCGGAGGCACAGATACGCAGTATTTT
>TRBJ2-7|.|.|TRBV20-1
CSARGGYEQYF
TGCAGTGCTAGAGGGGGTTACGAGCAGTACTTC
>TRBJ2-7|many|.|TRBV6-1
CASSEIGFPSSYEQYF
TGTGCCAGCAGTGAAATAGGCTTCCCGAGCTCCTACGAGCAGTACTTC